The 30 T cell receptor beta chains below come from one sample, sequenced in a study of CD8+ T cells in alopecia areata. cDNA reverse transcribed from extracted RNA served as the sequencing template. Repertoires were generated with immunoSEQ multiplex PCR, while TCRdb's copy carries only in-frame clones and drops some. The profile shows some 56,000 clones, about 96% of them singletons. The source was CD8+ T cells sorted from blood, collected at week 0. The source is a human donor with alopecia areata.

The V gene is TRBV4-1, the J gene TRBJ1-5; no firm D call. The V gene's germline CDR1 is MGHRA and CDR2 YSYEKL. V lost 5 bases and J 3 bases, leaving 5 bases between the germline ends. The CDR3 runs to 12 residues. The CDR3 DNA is TGCGCCAGCAGCGCATCCAATCAGCCCCAGCATTTT. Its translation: CASSASNQPQHF.

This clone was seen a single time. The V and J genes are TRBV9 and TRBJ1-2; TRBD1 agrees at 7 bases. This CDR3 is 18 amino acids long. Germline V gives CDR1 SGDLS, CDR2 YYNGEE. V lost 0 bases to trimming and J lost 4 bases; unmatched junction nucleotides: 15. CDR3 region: CASSVESIGGGGSYGYTF. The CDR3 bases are TGTGCCAGCAGCGTAGAGTCAATCGGGGGAGGGGGCAGCTATGGCTACACCTTC.

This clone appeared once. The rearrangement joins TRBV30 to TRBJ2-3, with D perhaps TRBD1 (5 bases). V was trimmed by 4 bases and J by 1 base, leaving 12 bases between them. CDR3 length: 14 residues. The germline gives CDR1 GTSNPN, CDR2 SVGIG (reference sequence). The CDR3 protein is CAWTAGAGTDTQYF. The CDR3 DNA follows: TGTGCCTGGACTGCTGGGGCGGGCACAGATACGCAGTATTTT. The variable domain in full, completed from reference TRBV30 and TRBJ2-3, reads SQTIHQWPATLVQPVGSPLSLECTVEGTSNPNLYWYRQAAGRGLQLLFYSVGIGQISSEVPQNLSASRPQDRQFILSSKKLLLSDSGFYLCAWTAGAGTDTQYFGPGTRLTVL.

The CDR3 protein is CASSQAIYNEQFF. CDR3 in DNA: TGCGCCAGCAGCCAAGCTATTTACAATGAGCAGTTCTTC. The rearrangement joins TRBV4-3 to TRBJ2-1; D remains ambiguous. The length of the CDR3 is 13 residues. V lost 1 base and J 4 bases, leaving 5 bases between the germline ends. Germline loops: CDR1 LGHNA, CDR2 YSLEER.

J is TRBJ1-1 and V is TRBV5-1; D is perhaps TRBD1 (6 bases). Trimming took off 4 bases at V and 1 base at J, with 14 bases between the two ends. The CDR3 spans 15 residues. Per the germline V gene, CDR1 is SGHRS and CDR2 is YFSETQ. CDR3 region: CASSQGHRTNTEAFF. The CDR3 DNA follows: TGCGCCAGCAGCCAGGGGCACAGGACGAACACTGAAGCTTTCTTT.

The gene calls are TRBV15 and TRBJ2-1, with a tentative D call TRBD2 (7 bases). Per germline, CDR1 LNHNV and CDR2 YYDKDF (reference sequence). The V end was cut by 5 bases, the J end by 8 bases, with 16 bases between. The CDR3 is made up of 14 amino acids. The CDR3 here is CATSQRGGGYEQFF. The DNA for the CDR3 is TGTGCCACCAGCCAGCGGGGAGGGGGTTATGAGCAGTTCTTC.

The CDR3 region is CASSQVDFGYTF. The DNA of the CDR3 is TGTGCCAGCAGCCAAGTTGATTTTGGCTACACCTTC. The chain links TRBV14 to TRBJ1-2; D unresolved. Germline assignment: CDR1 SGHDN and CDR2 FVKESK. The V end lost 1 base, the J end lost 7 bases, and 7 bases lay between the germline ends. The CDR3 runs to 12 residues.

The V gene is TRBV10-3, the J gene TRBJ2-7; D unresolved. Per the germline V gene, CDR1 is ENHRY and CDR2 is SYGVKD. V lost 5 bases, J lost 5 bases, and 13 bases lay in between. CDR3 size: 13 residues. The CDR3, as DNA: TGTGCCATCAGTCCAGGTTCTGGGGACGAGCAGTACTTC. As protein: CAISPGSGDEQYF.

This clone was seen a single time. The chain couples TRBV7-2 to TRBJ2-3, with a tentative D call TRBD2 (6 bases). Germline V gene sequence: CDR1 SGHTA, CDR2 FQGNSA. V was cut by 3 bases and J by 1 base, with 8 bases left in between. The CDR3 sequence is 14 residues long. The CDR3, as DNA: TGTGCCAGCAGCTTGATAGCGGGCACAGATACGCAGTATTTT. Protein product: CASSLIAGTDTQYF.

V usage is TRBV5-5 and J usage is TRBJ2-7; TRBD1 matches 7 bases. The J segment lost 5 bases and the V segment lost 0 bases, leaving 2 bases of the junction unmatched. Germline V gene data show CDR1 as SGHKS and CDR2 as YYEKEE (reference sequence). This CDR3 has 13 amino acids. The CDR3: CASSLGQGNEQYF. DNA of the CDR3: TGTGCCAGCAGCTTGGGACAGGGAAACGAGCAGTACTTC.

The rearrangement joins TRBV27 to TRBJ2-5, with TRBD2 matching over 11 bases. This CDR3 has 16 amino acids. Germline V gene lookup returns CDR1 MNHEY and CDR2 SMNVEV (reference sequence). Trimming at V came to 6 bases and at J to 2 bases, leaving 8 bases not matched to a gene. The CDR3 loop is CASRTLGLAEQETQYF. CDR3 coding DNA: TGTGCCAGCAGGACTCTGGGACTAGCGGAACAAGAGACCCAGTACTTC.

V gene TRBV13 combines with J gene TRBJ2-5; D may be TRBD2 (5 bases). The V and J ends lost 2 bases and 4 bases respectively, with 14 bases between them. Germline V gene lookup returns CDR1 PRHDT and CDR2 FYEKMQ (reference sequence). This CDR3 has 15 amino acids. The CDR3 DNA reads TGTGCCAGCAGCTTAACCCCAGAGGGAGCAGAGACCCAGTACTTC. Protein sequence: CASSLTPEGAETQYF.

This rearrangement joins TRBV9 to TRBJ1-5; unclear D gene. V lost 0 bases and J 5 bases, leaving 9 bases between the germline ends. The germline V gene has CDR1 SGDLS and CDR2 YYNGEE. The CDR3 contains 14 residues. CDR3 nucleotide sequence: TGTGCCAGCAGCGTAGGGAGGGAGTATCAGCCCCAGCATTTT. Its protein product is CASSVGREYQPQHF.

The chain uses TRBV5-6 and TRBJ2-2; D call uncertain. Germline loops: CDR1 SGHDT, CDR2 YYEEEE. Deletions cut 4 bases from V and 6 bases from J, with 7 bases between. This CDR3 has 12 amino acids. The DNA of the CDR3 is TGTGCCAGCAGCCTATACTCCGGGGAGCTGTTTTTT. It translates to CASSLYSGELFF.

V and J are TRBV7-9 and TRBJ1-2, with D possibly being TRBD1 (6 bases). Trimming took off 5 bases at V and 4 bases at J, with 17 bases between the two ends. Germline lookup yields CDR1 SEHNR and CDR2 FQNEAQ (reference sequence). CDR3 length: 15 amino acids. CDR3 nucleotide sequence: TGTGCCAGCAGCCCATGGACAGAAATTTTCTATGGCTACACCTTC. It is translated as CASSPWTEIFYGYTF.

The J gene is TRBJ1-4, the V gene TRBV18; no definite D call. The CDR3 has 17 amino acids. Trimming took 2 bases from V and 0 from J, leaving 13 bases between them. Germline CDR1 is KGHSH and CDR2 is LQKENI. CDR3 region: CASSPDAALATNEKLFF. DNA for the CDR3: TGTGCCAGCTCACCAGACGCGGCCCTTGCAACTAATGAAAAACTGTTTTTT.

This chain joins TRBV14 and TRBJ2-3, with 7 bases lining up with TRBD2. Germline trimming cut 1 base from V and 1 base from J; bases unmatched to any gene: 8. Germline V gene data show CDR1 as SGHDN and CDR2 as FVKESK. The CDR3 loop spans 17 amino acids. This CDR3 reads CASSQGRSGLRTDTQYF. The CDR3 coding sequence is TGTGCCAGCAGCCAAGGCCGTAGCGGGTTACGCACAGATACGCAGTATTTT.

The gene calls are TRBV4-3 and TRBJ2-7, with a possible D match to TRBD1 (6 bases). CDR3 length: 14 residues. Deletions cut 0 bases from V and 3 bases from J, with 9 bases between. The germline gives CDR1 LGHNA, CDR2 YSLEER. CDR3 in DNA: TGCGCCAGCAGCCAAGAGGACAGAAGCTACGAGCAGTACTTC. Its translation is CASSQEDRSYEQYF.

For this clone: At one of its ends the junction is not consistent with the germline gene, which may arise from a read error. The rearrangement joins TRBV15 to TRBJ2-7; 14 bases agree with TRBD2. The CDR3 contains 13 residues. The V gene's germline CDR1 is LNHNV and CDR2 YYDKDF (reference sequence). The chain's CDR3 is CATSRGTSGGPDF. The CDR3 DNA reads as TGTGCCACCAGCAGAGGGACTAGCGGGGGGCCAGACTTC.

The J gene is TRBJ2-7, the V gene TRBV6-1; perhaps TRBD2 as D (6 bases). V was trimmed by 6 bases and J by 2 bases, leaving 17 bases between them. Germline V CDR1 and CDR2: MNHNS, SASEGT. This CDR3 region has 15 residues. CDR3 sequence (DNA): TGTGCCAGCAGAAGCTCGGGGGTCAATCCCTACGAGCAGTACTTC. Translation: CASRSSGVNPYEQYF.

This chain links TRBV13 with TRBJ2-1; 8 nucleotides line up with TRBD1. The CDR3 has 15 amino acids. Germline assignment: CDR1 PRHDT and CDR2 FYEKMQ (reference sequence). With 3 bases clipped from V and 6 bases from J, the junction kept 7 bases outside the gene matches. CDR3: CASSFRTGLVNEQFF. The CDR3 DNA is TGTGCCAGCAGCTTCCGGACAGGGTTGGTCAATGAGCAGTTCTTC.

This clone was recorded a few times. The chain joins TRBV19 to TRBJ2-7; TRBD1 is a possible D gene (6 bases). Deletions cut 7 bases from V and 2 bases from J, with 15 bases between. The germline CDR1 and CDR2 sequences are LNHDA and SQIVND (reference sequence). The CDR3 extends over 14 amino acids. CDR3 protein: CASTQTGLTYEQYF. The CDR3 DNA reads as TGTGCCAGTACTCAGACAGGATTAACCTACGAGCAGTACTTC.

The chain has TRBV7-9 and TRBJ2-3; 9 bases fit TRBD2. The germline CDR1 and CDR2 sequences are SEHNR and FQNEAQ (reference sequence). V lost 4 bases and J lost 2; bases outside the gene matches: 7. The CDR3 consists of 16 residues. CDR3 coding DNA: TGTGCCAGCAGCTACTTGCTAGCGGGGCTCACAGATACGCAGTATTTT. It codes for CASSYLLAGLTDTQYF.

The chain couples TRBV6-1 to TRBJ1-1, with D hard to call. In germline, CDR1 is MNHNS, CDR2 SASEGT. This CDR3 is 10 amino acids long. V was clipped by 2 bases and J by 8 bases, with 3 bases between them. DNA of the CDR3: TGTGCCAGCAGTGAACTAGAAGCTTTCTTT. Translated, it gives CASSELEAFF.

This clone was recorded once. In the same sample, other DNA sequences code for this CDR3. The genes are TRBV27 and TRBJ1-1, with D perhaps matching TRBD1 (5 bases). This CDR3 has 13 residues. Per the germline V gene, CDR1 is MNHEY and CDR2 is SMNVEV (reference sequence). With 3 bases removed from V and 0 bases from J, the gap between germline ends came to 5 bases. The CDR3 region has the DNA TGTGCCAGCAGTTTGACAGTGAACACTGAAGCTTTCTTT. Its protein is CASSLTVNTEAFF.

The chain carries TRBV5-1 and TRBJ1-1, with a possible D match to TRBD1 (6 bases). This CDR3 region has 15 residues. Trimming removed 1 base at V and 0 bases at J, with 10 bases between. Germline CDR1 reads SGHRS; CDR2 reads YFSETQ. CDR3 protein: CASSLIQGMNTEAFF. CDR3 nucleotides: TGCGCCAGCAGCTTGATACAGGGTATGAACACTGAAGCTTTCTTT.

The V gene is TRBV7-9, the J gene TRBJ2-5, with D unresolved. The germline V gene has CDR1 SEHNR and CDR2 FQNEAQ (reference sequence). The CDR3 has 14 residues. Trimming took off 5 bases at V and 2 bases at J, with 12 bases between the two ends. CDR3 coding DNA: TGTGCCAGCAGCCATCAAGAGAGACAAGAGACCCAGTACTTC. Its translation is CASSHQERQETQYF.

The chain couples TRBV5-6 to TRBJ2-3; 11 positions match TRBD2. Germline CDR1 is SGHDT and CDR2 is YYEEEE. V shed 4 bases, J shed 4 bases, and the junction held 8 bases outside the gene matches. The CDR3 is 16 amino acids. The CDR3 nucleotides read TGTGCCAGCAGCAGCCTTAGCGGGGGGGAGGCAGATACGCAGTATTTT. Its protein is CASSSLSGGEADTQYF.

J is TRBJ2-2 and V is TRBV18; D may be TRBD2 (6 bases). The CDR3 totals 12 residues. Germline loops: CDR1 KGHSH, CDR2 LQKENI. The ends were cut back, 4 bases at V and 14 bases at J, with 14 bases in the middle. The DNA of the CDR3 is TGTGCCAGCTCACTGTCGGAGGAGGGACTGTTTTTT. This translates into CASSLSEEGLFF.

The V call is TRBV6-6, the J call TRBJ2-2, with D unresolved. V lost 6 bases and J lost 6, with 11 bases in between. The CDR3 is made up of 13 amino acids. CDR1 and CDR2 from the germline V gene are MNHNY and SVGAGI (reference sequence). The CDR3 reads CASSHTMAGELFF. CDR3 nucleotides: TGTGCCAGCAGCCACACGATGGCCGGGGAGCTGTTTTTT.